This T cell receptor beta chain comes out of a study of OX40 agonist ivuxolimab in advanced cancers. The germline V gene has CDR1 ENHRY and CDR2 SYGVKD. V was clipped by 6 bases and J by 6 bases; unmatched bases: 10. The CDR3 totals 14 residues. Clones were sequenced by immunoSEQ multiplex PCR, and TCRdb holds only the in-frame ones, with some missing. The sample includes around 71,000 clones, roughly 80% of them seen just once. The chain employs TRBV10-3 and TRBJ1-2, with TRBD1 matching over 7 bases. The specimen comprised CD4+ or CD8+ T cells sorted from blood, sampled in a trial of the OX40 agonist ivuxolimab. The receptor was isolated from an adult with an advanced solid tumor such as melanoma, head and neck, liver or kidney cancer. CDR3 residues: CAISPGQVANGYTF. The CDR3, as DNA: TGTGCCATCAGCCCAGGACAGGTGGCAAATGGCTACACCTTC.